This record covers a single TCR beta chain. Measured with immunoSEQ multiplex PCR; TCRdb has only the in-frame clones, and not every one. Of 65,000 or so clones in the sample, 75% to 90% were seen once. This sample was taken from a study of blood T cell repertoires in COVID-19. Overall study context: Sources were T cells, B-cell-depleted T cells, or PBMCs; the material itself was cDNA or gDNA.

Germline CDR1 and CDR2: SNHLY and FYNNEI. This CDR3 has 13 amino acids. With 3 bases removed from V and 2 bases from J, the gap between germline ends came to 8 bases. Sequencing used peripheral blood. The sequence came from an elderly man with acute or convalescent COVID-19. V usage is TRBV2 and J usage is TRBJ2-7, with D perhaps matching TRBD1 (6 bases). The CDR3 coding sequence is TGTGCCAGCAGTGATCAGGGGACCTACGAGCAGTACTTC. Amino acid sequence: CASSDQGTYEQYF.